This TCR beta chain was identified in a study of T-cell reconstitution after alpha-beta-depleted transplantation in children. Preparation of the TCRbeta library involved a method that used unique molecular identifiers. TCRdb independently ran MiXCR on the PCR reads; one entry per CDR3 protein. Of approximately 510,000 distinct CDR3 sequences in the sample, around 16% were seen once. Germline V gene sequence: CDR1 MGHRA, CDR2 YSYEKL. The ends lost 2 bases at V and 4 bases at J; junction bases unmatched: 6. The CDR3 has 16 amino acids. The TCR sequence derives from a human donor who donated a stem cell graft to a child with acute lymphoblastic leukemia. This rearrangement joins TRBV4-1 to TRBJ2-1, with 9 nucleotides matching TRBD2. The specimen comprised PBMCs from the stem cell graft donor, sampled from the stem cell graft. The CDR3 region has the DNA TGCGCCAGCAGCCAAAGTGGCACTAGCGGGTACAATGAGCAGTTCTTC. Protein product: CASSQSGTSGYNEQFF.